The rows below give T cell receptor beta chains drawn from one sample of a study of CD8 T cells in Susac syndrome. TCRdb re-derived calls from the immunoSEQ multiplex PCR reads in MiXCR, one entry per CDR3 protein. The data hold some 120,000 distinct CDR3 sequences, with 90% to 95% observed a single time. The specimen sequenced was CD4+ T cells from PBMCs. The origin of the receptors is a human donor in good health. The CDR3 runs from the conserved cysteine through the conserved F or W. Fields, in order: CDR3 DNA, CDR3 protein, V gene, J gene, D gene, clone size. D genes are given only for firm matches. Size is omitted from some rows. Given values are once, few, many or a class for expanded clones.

CDR3 DNA: TGTGCCACCAGTGATCCGACTAGCGTGCCCTACGAGCAGTACTTC; CDR3 protein: CATSDPTSVPYEQYF; V gene: TRBV24-1; J gene: TRBJ2-7; D gene: TRBD2; clone size: .
CDR3 DNA: TGCAGTGCTAGAAGGGGGGCACAGGGGGCAGGGCAGCCCCAGCATTTT; CDR3 protein: CSARRGAQGAGQPQHF; V gene: TRBV20-1; J gene: TRBJ1-5; D gene: TRBD1; clone size: .
CDR3 DNA: TGTGCCAGCAGCTCTCAACGGGAGCAGTACTTC; CDR3 protein: CASSSQREQYF; V gene: TRBV7-9; J gene: TRBJ2-7; D gene: .; clone size: .
CDR3 DNA: TGTGCCAGCAGCTTAGAGCAGGGGGCGAGTTACGAGCAGTACTTC; CDR3 protein: CASSLEQGASYEQYF; V gene: TRBV7-2; J gene: TRBJ2-7; D gene: TRBD1; clone size: .
CDR3 DNA: TGTGCCAGCAAACCTCCGGGACAGGGAGGGATCTATGGCTACACCTTC; CDR3 protein: CASKPPGQGGIYGYTF; V gene: TRBV2; J gene: TRBJ1-2; D gene: TRBD1; clone size: .
CDR3 DNA: TGTGCCAGCAGCCGAGCCGGGGGTACCTTAGGGACCCAGTACTTC; CDR3 protein: CASSRAGGTLGTQYF; V gene: TRBV7-8; J gene: TRBJ2-5; D gene: .; clone size: .
CDR3 DNA: TGCGCCAGCAGCCAACCTGACAGGCGGAACACTGAAGCTTTCTTT; CDR3 protein: CASSQPDRRNTEAFF; V gene: TRBV4-1; J gene: TRBJ1-1; D gene: .; clone size: .
CDR3 DNA: TGCAGCGTTGGGACAGGGTCCAATCAGCCCCAGCATTTT; CDR3 protein: CSVGTGSNQPQHF; V gene: TRBV29-1; J gene: TRBJ1-5; D gene: TRBD1; clone size: once
CDR3 DNA: TGTGCCAGCAGCTTTGGGCCGGGACTAGCGGGCTACGAGCAGTACTTC; CDR3 protein: CASSFGPGLAGYEQYF; V gene: TRBV7-9; J gene: TRBJ2-7; D gene: TRBD2; clone size: .
CDR3 DNA: TGTGCCAGCAGCCACGGACTAGCGGGGAATGAGCAGTTCTTC; CDR3 protein: CASSHGLAGNEQFF; V gene: TRBV3-1; J gene: TRBJ2-1; D gene: TRBD2; clone size: .
CDR3 DNA: TGTGCCAGCAGCTTGGTGCGGTCCCAAGAGACCCAGTACTTC; CDR3 protein: CASSLVRSQETQYF; V gene: TRBV7-2; J gene: TRBJ2-5; D gene: .; clone size: few
CDR3 DNA: TGTGCCAGCAGCTTATCCGGACAGGGTACTGATACGCAGTATTTT; CDR3 protein: CASSLSGQGTDTQYF; V gene: TRBV7-6; J gene: TRBJ2-3; D gene: TRBD1; clone size: .
CDR3 DNA: TGTGCCAGCAGCCCCGGACTAGCGGGGAATGAGCAGTTCTTC; CDR3 protein: CASSPGLAGNEQFF; V gene: TRBV5-1; J gene: TRBJ2-1; D gene: TRBD2; clone size: .
CDR3 DNA: TGTGCCAGCAAGGAAAGCGGGAGTACCACCGGGGAGCTGTTTTTT; CDR3 protein: CASKESGSTTGELFF; V gene: TRBV2; J gene: TRBJ2-2; D gene: TRBD2; clone size: .
CDR3 DNA: TGTGCCAGCAGCTTAGATTTCGGGGATACGCAGTATTTT; CDR3 protein: CASSLDFGDTQYF; V gene: TRBV11-2; J gene: TRBJ2-3; D gene: .; clone size: .
CDR3 DNA: TGTGCCAGCAGCTTAGTTTCGGGACGGCTAAACACCGGGGAGCTGTTTTTT; CDR3 protein: CASSLVSGRLNTGELFF; V gene: TRBV7-2; J gene: TRBJ2-2; D gene: .; clone size: .
CDR3 DNA: TGTGCCAGCGCACAGGACAACCTGAACACTGAAGCTTTCTTT; CDR3 protein: CASAQDNLNTEAFF; V gene: TRBV7-9; J gene: TRBJ1-1; D gene: .; clone size: .
CDR3 DNA: TGTGCCAGCAGATCCGGGACTAGCGGGAGGTCTACGCAGTATTTT; CDR3 protein: CASRSGTSGRSTQYF; V gene: TRBV12-3/TRBV12-4; J gene: TRBJ2-3; D gene: TRBD2; clone size: .
CDR3 DNA: TGTGCCAGCAGCTTAGCCATTGGACTAGTAAGCACCGGGGAGCTGTTTTTT; CDR3 protein: CASSLAIGLVSTGELFF; V gene: TRBV7-2; J gene: TRBJ2-2; D gene: TRBD2; clone size: .
CDR3 DNA: TGTGCCAGCAGCCGACTAGCGGGAGAAGTCGGGGAGCTGTTTTTT; CDR3 protein: CASSRLAGEVGELFF; V gene: TRBV7-2; J gene: TRBJ2-2; D gene: TRBD2; clone size: .
CDR3 DNA: TGTGCCAGCAGTTCGGGACTAAAGATGTTCTTC; CDR3 protein: CASSSGLKMFF; V gene: TRBV28; J gene: TRBJ2-1; D gene: TRBD2; clone size: .
CDR3 DNA: TGTGCCAGCAGCCTACAGGGGAACACTGAAGCTTTCTTT; CDR3 protein: CASSLQGNTEAFF; V gene: TRBV3-1; J gene: TRBJ1-1; D gene: .; clone size: few
CDR3 DNA: TGTGCCAGCACCCGGACCGGGGAGCTGTTTTTT; CDR3 protein: CASTRTGELFF; V gene: TRBV3-1; J gene: TRBJ2-2; D gene: .; clone size: .
CDR3 DNA: TGCAGCGTTGTGATAGCGAGAGGTGCGAACATTCAGTACTTC; CDR3 protein: CSVVIARGANIQYF; V gene: TRBV29-1; J gene: TRBJ2-4; D gene: .; clone size: .
CDR3 DNA: TGTGCCAGTCGAACAGGGGCCGGGGCCAACGTCCTGACTTTC; CDR3 protein: CASRTGAGANVLTF; V gene: TRBV28; J gene: TRBJ2-6; D gene: TRBD1; clone size: .
CDR3 DNA: TGTGCCAGCCAGGACAACAGACAAGAGACCCAGTACTTC; CDR3 protein: CASQDNRQETQYF; V gene: TRBV2; J gene: TRBJ2-5; D gene: .; clone size: .
CDR3 DNA: TGTGCCAGTACCGACAGGACCACCTACGAGCAGTACTTC; CDR3 protein: CASTDRTTYEQYF; V gene: TRBV19; J gene: TRBJ2-7; D gene: .; clone size: once
CDR3 DNA: TGTGCCAGCAGCCGAGGTACAGCTTCCCACTTC; CDR3 protein: CASSRGTASHF; V gene: TRBV7-6; J gene: TRBJ2-7; D gene: .; clone size: .
CDR3 DNA: TGCAGCGTAGCTGGACAGAACACCGGGGAGCTGTTTTTT; CDR3 protein: CSVAGQNTGELFF; V gene: TRBV29-1; J gene: TRBJ2-2; D gene: .; clone size: .
CDR3 DNA: TGTGCCAGCAGTGGACGAATCGGGGAGACCCAGTACTTC; CDR3 protein: CASSGRIGETQYF; V gene: TRBV25-1; J gene: TRBJ2-5; D gene: .; clone size: .
CDR3 DNA: TGTGCCAGCAGTGAATACGGGCTGAGGGCCAACGTCCTGACTTTC; CDR3 protein: CASSEYGLRANVLTF; V gene: TRBV6-1; J gene: TRBJ2-6; D gene: .; clone size: .
CDR3 DNA: TGCAGCGTGACGGTCTTGGCGGGAGTCAATGAGCAGTTCTTC; CDR3 protein: CSVTVLAGVNEQFF; V gene: TRBV29-1; J gene: TRBJ2-1; D gene: TRBD2; clone size: .
CDR3 DNA: TGTGCCAGCAGCCAAGTGGCGGCGGGAGCGGCTACGCAGTATTTT; CDR3 protein: CASSQVAAGAATQYF; V gene: TRBV3-1; J gene: TRBJ2-3; D gene: TRBD2; clone size: .
CDR3 DNA: TGTGCCAGTACCCCGCTCGGACAGCAGTATGGCTACACCTTC; CDR3 protein: CASTPLGQQYGYTF; V gene: TRBV19; J gene: TRBJ1-2; D gene: .; clone size: .
CDR3 DNA: TGTGCCAGCAGTCCCCGACAGAACACTGAAGCTTTCTTT; CDR3 protein: CASSPRQNTEAFF; V gene: TRBV7-9; J gene: TRBJ1-1; D gene: .; clone size: .
CDR3 DNA: TGTGCCAGCAGCTTAGAAGGGGGCAGGGGAAACGAGCAGTACTTC; CDR3 protein: CASSLEGGRGNEQYF; V gene: TRBV7-6; J gene: TRBJ2-7; D gene: TRBD1; clone size: .
CDR3 DNA: TGTGCCAGCAAGATCCCCGAAATCCCTGGGGCCAACGTCCTGACTTTC; CDR3 protein: CASKIPEIPGANVLTF; V gene: TRBV6-2/TRBV6-3; J gene: TRBJ2-6; D gene: .; clone size: .
CDR3 DNA: TGCAGCGTTGAAATAGGGCCCAGGGGGCAAGGCTACACCTTC; CDR3 protein: CSVEIGPRGQGYTF; V gene: TRBV29-1; J gene: TRBJ1-2; D gene: TRBD1; clone size: .
CDR3 DNA: TGCAGTGCGAGCGGCAGGAACTACGAGCAGTACTTC; CDR3 protein: CSASGRNYEQYF; V gene: TRBV20-1; J gene: TRBJ2-7; D gene: .; clone size: .
CDR3 DNA: TGCAGCGTGGAGGGACCGAGCTCCTACAATGAGCAGTTCTTC; CDR3 protein: CSVEGPSSYNEQFF; V gene: TRBV29-1; J gene: TRBJ2-1; D gene: .; clone size: .
CDR3 DNA: TGTGCCAGCATTCGCGCAGGATCGTACCAAGAGACCCAGTACTTC; CDR3 protein: CASIRAGSYQETQYF; V gene: TRBV7-2; J gene: TRBJ2-5; D gene: .; clone size: .
CDR3 DNA: TGTGCCAGCAGTAGAGACGGTCGCAATCAGCCCCAGCATTTT; CDR3 protein: CASSRDGRNQPQHF; V gene: TRBV2; J gene: TRBJ1-5; D gene: .; clone size: .
CDR3 DNA: TGTGCCAGCAGCTTGTTTGGGGGGACGGTGGATTCCGAGCAGTACTTC; CDR3 protein: CASSLFGGTVDSEQYF; V gene: TRBV5-6; J gene: TRBJ2-7; D gene: .; clone size: once
CDR3 DNA: TGCAGCGTTAGGCCGAGCTCCTACAATGAGCAGTTCTTC; CDR3 protein: CSVRPSSYNEQFF; V gene: TRBV29-1; J gene: TRBJ2-1; D gene: .; clone size: .
CDR3 DNA: TGTGCCACCAGCAGAGTTAGCACTCTAGGGGGCTACACCTTC; CDR3 protein: CATSRVSTLGGYTF; V gene: TRBV15; J gene: TRBJ1-2; D gene: .; clone size: .
CDR3 DNA: TGCAGCGTGAGGGGGAGACAGGGGAACGATGGCTACACCTTC; CDR3 protein: CSVRGRQGNDGYTF; V gene: TRBV29-1; J gene: TRBJ1-2; D gene: TRBD1; clone size: .
CDR3 DNA: TGTGCCAGCAGCCCGGTTCCAGGGACAGGGGCCTCCTACGAGCAGTACTTC; CDR3 protein: CASSPVPGTGASYEQYF; V gene: TRBV3-1; J gene: TRBJ2-7; D gene: TRBD1; clone size: .
CDR3 DNA: TGCAGCGTTGAACGCGGGGTCCAGTACTTC; CDR3 protein: CSVERGVQYF; V gene: TRBV29-1; J gene: TRBJ2-5; D gene: .; clone size: .
CDR3 DNA: TGTGCCAGCAGTTCACAGGGGAGAGGTGAAGCTTTCTTT; CDR3 protein: CASSSQGRGEAFF; V gene: TRBV28; J gene: TRBJ1-1; D gene: TRBD1; clone size: .
CDR3 DNA: TGCAGTGCTCCCCACGACCGTGCTGGGTACGAGCAGTACTTC; CDR3 protein: CSAPHDRAGYEQYF; V gene: TRBV20-1; J gene: TRBJ2-7; D gene: .; clone size: .
CDR3 DNA: TGCAGCGCTGTCGGGACAGACCAGAATCAGCCCCAGCATTTT; CDR3 protein: CSAVGTDQNQPQHF; V gene: TRBV29-1; J gene: TRBJ1-5; D gene: TRBD1; clone size: few
CDR3 DNA: TGTGCCAGCAGTCTCCCCGGAGTGTACAATGAGCAGTTCTTC; CDR3 protein: CASSLPGVYNEQFF; V gene: TRBV27; J gene: TRBJ2-1; D gene: .; clone size: .